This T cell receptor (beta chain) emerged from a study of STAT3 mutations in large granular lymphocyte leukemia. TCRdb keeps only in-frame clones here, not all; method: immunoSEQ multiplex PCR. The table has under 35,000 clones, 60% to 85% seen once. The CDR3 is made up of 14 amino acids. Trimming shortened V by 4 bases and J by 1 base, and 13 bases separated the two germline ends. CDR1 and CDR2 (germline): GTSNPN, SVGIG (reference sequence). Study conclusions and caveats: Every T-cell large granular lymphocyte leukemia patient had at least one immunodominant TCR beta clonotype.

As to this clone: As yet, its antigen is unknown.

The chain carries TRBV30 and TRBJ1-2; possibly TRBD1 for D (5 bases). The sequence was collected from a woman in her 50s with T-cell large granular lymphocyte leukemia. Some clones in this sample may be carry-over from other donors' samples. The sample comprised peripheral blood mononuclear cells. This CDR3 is CAWKLAGDNYGYTF. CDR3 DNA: TGTGCCTGGAAGTTAGCGGGGGATAACTATGGCTACACCTTC.